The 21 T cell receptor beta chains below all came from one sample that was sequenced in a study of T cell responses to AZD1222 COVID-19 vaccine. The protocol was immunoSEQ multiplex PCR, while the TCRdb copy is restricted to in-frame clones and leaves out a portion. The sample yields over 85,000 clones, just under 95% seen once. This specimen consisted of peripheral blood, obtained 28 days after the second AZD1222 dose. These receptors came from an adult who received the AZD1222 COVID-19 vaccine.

Written as DNA, the CDR3 is TGTGCCAGCAGCCCCGGGACAGGAGAAGCTTTCTTT. Translated, it gives CASSPGTGEAFF. The chain has TRBV7-9 and TRBJ1-1; 8 bases map to TRBD1. This CDR3 contains 12 residues. Germline CDR1 SEHNR, CDR2 FQNEAQ (reference sequence). J gave up 8 bases and V 5 bases, and 4 bases lay outside the gene matches.

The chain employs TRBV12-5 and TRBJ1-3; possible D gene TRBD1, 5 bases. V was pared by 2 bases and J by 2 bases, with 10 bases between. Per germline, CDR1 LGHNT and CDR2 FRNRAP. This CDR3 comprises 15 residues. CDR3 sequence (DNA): TGTGCTAGTGGTTTGTTAGGGGCTACTGGAAACACCATATATTTT. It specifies CASGLLGATGNTIYF.

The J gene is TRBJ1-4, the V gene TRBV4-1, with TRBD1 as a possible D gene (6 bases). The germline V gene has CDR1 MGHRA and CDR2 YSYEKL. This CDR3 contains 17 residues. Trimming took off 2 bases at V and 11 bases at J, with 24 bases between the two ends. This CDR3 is CASSQTASGALVNKLFF. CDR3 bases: TGCGCCAGCAGCCAAACTGCTTCAGGGGCACTAGTGAATAAACTGTTTTTT.

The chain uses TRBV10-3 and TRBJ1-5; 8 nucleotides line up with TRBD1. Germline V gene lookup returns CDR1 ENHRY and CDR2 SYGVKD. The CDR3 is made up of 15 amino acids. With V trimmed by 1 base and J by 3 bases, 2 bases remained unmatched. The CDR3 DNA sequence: TGTGCCATCAGTGAGTTGACAGGGGTCAATCAGCCCCAGCATTTT. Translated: CAISELTGVNQPQHF.

CDR3: CASSLIGGQGSGANVLTF. CDR3 nucleotides: TGTGCCAGCAGCTTGATAGGGGGTCAGGGCTCTGGGGCCAACGTCCTGACTTTC. This chain uses TRBV3-1 (or the pseudogene TRBV3-2) with TRBJ2-6; a weak D match, TRBD1 (6 bases). This CDR3 has 18 amino acids. The ends were cut back, 5 bases at V and 0 bases at J, with 17 bases in the middle. CDR1 is LGHDT and CDR2 is YNNKEL in the germline V gene (reference sequence).

In DNA, the CDR3 is TGTGCCACCAGCAGAGTCAACAGGGATCAGCCCCAGCATTTT. Translating it yields CATSRVNRDQPQHF. The chain joins TRBV15 to TRBJ1-5; D perhaps matches TRBD1 (6 bases). The germline V gene encodes CDR1 LNHNV and CDR2 YYDKDF (reference sequence). Trimming took 1 base from V and 5 from J, leaving 9 bases between them. The CDR3 loop spans 14 amino acids.

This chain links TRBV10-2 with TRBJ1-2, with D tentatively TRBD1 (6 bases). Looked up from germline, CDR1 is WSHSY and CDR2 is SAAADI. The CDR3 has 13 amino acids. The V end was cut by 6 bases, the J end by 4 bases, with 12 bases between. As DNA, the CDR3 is TGCGCCAGCAGAGGGCAGGGGAGCTATGGCTACACCTTC. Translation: CASRGQGSYGYTF.

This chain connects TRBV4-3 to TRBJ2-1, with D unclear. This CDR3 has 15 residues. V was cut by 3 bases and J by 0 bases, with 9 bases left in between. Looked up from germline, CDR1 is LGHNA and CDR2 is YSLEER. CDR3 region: CASSHSRSSYNEQFF. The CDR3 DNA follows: TGCGCCAGCAGCCATTCCCGAAGCTCCTACAATGAGCAGTTCTTC.

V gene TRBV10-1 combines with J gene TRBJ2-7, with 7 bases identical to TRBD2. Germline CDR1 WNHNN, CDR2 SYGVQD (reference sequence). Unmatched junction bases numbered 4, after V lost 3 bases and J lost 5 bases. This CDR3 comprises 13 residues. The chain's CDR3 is CASSDGLADEQYF. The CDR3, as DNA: TGCGCCAGCAGTGATGGCCTAGCGGACGAGCAGTACTTC.

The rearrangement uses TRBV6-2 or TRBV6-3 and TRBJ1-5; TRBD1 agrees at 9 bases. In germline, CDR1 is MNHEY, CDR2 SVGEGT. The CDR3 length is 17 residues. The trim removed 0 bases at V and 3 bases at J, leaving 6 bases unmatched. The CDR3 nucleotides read TGTGCCAGCAGTTACTCGTATACAGGGGGCTACAATCAGCCCCAGCATTTT. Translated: CASSYSYTGGYNQPQHF.

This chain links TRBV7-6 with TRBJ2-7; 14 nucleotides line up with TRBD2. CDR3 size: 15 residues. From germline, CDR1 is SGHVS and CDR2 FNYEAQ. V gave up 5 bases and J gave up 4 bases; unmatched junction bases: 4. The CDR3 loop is CASSEGLAGEYEQYF. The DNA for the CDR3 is TGTGCCAGCAGCGAGGGACTAGCGGGAGAATACGAGCAGTACTTC. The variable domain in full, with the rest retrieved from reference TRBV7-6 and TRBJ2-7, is GAGVSQSPRYKVTKRGQDVALRCDPISGHVSLYWYRQALGQGPEFLTYFNYEAQQDKSGLPNDRFSAERPEGSISTLTIQRTEQRDSAMYRCASSEGLAGEYEQYFGPGTRLTVT.

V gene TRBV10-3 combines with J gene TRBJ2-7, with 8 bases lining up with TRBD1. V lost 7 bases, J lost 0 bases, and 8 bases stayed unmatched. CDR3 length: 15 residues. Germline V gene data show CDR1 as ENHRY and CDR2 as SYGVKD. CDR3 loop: CAITEDRASSYEQYF. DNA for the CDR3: TGTGCCATCACCGAGGACAGGGCAAGCTCCTACGAGCAGTACTTC.

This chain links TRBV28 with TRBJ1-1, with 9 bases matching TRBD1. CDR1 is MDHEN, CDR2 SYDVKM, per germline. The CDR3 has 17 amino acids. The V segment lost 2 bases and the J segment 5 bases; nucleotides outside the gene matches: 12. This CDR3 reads CASSLVGRDRVITEAFF. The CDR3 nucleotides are TGTGCCAGCAGTTTAGTAGGGCGGGACAGGGTGATAACTGAAGCTTTCTTT.

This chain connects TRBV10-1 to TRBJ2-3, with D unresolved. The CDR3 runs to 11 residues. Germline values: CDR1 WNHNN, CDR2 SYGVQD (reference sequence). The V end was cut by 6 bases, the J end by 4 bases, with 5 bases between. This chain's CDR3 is CASRTADTQYF. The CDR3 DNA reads TGCGCCAGCAGGACGGCAGATACGCAGTATTTT.

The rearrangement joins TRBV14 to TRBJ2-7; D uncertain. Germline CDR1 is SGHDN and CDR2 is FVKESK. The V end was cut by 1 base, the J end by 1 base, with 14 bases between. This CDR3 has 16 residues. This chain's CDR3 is CASSQGEGLYSYEQYF. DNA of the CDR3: TGTGCCAGCAGCCAAGGAGAAGGTCTCTATTCCTACGAGCAGTACTTC.

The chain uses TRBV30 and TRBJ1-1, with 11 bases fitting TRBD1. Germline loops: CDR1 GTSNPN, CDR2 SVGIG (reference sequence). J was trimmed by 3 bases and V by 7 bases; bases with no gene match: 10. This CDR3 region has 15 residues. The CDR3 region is CASLGQGVFYTEAFF. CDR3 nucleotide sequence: TGTGCCTCCCTGGGACAGGGGGTATTTTACACTGAAGCTTTCTTT.

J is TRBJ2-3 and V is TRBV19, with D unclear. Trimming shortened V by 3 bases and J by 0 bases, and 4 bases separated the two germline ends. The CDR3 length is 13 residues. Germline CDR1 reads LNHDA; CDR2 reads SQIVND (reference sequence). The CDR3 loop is CASSIPSTDTQYF. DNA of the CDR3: TGTGCCAGTAGTATTCCGAGCACAGATACGCAGTATTTT.

The CDR3: CASSQDAGLAGGSPHTDTQYF. The CDR3 nucleotides are TGTGCCAGCAGCCAAGACGCGGGACTAGCGGGGGGATCGCCTCACACAGATACGCAGTATTTT. The chain couples TRBV3-1 (or the pseudogene TRBV3-2) to TRBJ2-3, with 15 bases lining up with TRBD2. The trim removed 0 bases at V and 2 bases at J, leaving 12 bases unmatched. Germline V gives CDR1 LGHDT, CDR2 YNNKEL (reference sequence). The CDR3 spans 21 residues.

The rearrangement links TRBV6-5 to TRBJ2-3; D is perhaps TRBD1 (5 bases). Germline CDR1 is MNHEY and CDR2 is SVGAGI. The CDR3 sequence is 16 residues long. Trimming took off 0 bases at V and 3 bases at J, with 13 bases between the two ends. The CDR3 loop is CASSYSRGLGTDTQYF. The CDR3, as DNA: TGTGCCAGCAGTTACTCTAGGGGTTTGGGAACAGATACGCAGTATTTT.

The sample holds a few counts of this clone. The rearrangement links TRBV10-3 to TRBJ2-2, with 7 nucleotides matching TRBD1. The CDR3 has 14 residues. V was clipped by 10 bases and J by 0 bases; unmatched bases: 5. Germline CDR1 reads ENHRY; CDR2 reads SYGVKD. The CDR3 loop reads CATAGTANTGELFF. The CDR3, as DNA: TGTGCCACAGCCGGGACAGCGAACACCGGGGAGCTGTTTTTT.

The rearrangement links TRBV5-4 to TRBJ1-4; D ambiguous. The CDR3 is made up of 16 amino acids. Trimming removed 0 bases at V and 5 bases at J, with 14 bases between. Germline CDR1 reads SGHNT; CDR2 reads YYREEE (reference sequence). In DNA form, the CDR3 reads TGTGCCAGCAGCTTGGCCAGTGCCTCCCGGAATGAAAAACTGTTTTTT. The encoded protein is CASSLASASRNEKLFF. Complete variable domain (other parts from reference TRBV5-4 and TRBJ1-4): ETGVTQSPTHLIKTRGQQVTLRCSSQSGHNTVSWYQQALGQGPQFIFQYYREEENGRGNFPPRFSGLQFPNYSSELNVNALELDDSALYLCASSLASASRNEKLFFGSGTQLSVL.